These 21 T cell receptor beta chains share one sample of origin, sequenced in a study of blood T cells in healthy people across ages. Combining a sample-barcoded 5' primer with a J-beta primer mix, a second PCR ran for about 7 to 12 cycles. TCRdb reanalysed the 5' RACE reads using MiXCR and keeps one entry per CDR3 protein. In the table there are approximately 800,000 distinct CDR3 sequences, more than 55% of which are singletons. The sequenced sample consisted of blood. These receptors came from a man aged 35-49 years in good health.

The chain links TRBV6-1 to TRBJ1-2; D is uncertain. V lost 3 bases, J lost 1 base, and 9 bases lay in between. The germline gives CDR1 MNHNS, CDR2 SASEGT. The CDR3 covers 14 residues. The CDR3, as DNA: TGTGCCAGCAGTGACCCTCCATATAACTATGGCTACACCTTC. It codes for CASSDPPYNYGYTF.

This clonotype was counted a single time. The rearrangement uses TRBV20-1 and TRBJ1-4; D is undetermined. The V end was cut by 0 bases, the J end by 2 bases, with 10 bases between. The CDR3 loop spans 15 amino acids. Germline lookup yields CDR1 DFQATT and CDR2 SNEGSKA (reference sequence). This CDR3 is CSARDFGQTNEKLFF. As DNA, the CDR3 is TGCAGTGCTAGAGATTTCGGCCAGACTAATGAAAAACTGTTTTTT.

V usage is TRBV29-1 and J usage is TRBJ2-5, with D maybe TRBD2 (5 bases). The CDR3 covers 13 residues. Germline values: CDR1 SQVTM, CDR2 ANQGSEA. V lost 6 bases and J 6 bases, leaving 17 bases between the germline ends. The CDR3 here is CSVTITSMQTQYF. The CDR3 nucleotides are TGCAGCGTGACGATTACTAGTATGCAGACCCAGTACTTC.

Written as DNA, the CDR3 is TGTGCCAGCGTAGGACAGGGCAACAATGAGCAGTTCTTC. Protein sequence: CASVGQGNNEQFF. J is TRBJ2-1 and V is TRBV2; 8 positions agree with TRBD1. The length of the CDR3 is 13 residues. Germline V gene lookup returns CDR1 SNHLY and CDR2 FYNNEI. Trimming at V came to 8 bases and at J to 5 bases, leaving 5 bases not matched to a gene.

The rearrangement links TRBV4-3 to TRBJ1-5; possible D gene TRBD1, 6 bases. V was trimmed by 2 bases and J by 4 bases, leaving 18 bases between them. The CDR3 has 17 amino acids. From germline, CDR1 is LGHNA and CDR2 YSLEER. This chain's CDR3 is CASSQYPGGGRNQPQHF. CDR3 nucleotide sequence: TGCGCCAGCAGCCAATATCCCGGAGGGGGTCGGAATCAGCCCCAGCATTTT.

This sequence joins TRBV7-2 and TRBJ2-5, with D perhaps TRBD1 (6 bases). The ends were cut back, 5 bases at V and 7 bases at J, with 17 bases in the middle. From germline, CDR1 is SGHTA and CDR2 FQGNSA. The CDR3 runs to 14 residues. CDR3 sequence (DNA): TGTGCCAGCAGCGTAGGGGACCCCAGGGGGACCCAGTACTTC. Encoded protein: CASSVGDPRGTQYF.

The chain uses TRBV20-1 and TRBJ2-3, with D possibly being TRBD1 or TRBD2 (6 bases each). CDR3 length equals 14 residues. The germline CDR1 and CDR2 sequences are DFQATT and SNEGSKA (reference sequence). Deletions cut 6 bases from V and 1 base from J, with 14 bases between. The CDR3 DNA reads TGCAGTGCCCGTGGGGGGCTGGGCACAGATACGCAGTATTTT. Amino acids: CSARGGLGTDTQYF.

V usage is TRBV11-2 and J usage is TRBJ2-5; D is unresolved. Germline CDR1 and CDR2: SGHAT and FQNNGV. Trimming shortened V by 5 bases and J by 2 bases, and 15 bases separated the two germline ends. This CDR3 comprises 15 residues. The DNA of the CDR3 is TGTGCCAGCAGCCCGATGGGCAGGCCTCAAGAGACCCAGTACTTC. Translated, it gives CASSPMGRPQETQYF.

The V and J genes are TRBV7-2 and TRBJ2-7, with a tentative D call TRBD1 (6 bases). The J call is doubtful: the DNA matches TRBJ2-5 better. There are 15 residues in the CDR3. Looked up from germline, CDR1 is SGHTA and CDR2 is FQGNSA. The DNA for the CDR3 is TGTGCCAGCAGCTACCTAGACAGGAGCCGAGAGACCCAGTACTTC. Translated: CASSYLDRSRETQYF.

The gene calls are TRBV20-1 and TRBJ2-1, with D uncertain. V shed 4 bases and J shed 6 bases, with 7 bases lying between them. This CDR3 region has 11 residues. CDR1 DFQATT and CDR2 SNEGSKA come from the germline V gene (reference sequence). The CDR3 region is CSAKSSNEQFF. DNA for the CDR3: TGCAGTGCTAAATCTAGCAATGAGCAGTTCTTC.

This sequence joins TRBV4-2 and TRBJ1-4; TRBD1 might be the D (5 bases). Germline-derived CDR1 and CDR2 are LGHNA and YNFKEQ. This CDR3 has 23 residues. V was pared by 0 bases and J by 7 bases, with 36 bases between. CDR3 residues: CASSQDSRAGRTSIAVSGEKLFF. The CDR3 DNA is TGTGCCAGCAGCCAAGATAGCAGGGCAGGGAGAACCAGCATAGCCGTTAGTGGTGAAAAACTGTTTTTT.

The genes are TRBV6-1 and TRBJ1-1; D possibly corresponds to TRBD1 (5 bases). Trimming took 4 bases from V and 2 from J, leaving 17 bases between them. CDR1 is MNHNS, CDR2 SASEGT, per germline. The CDR3 has 16 residues. CDR3 DNA sequence: TGTGCCAGCAGTGTTCGGCCTAGGAGGGGTAACACTGAAGCTTTCTTT. Protein: CASSVRPRRGNTEAFF.

This clonotype was seen a handful of times. V gene TRBV7-2 combines with J gene TRBJ2-1; possibly TRBD1 for D (6 bases). The CDR3 is 13 residues long. The V end was cut by 5 bases, the J end by 8 bases, with 13 bases between. Germline V lookup: CDR1 SGHTA, CDR2 FQGNSA. The CDR3 DNA sequence: TGTGCCAGCAGCCCCGGACAGTGGGATGAGCAGTTCTTC. It is translated as CASSPGQWDEQFF.

Here the CDR3 DNA reads TGTGCCAGCAGCCCCGGACTAGCGGGAAACATTCAGTACTTC. Its protein product is CASSPGLAGNIQYF. This chain links TRBV3-1 with TRBJ2-4; the match to TRBD2 covers 11 bases. V lost 4 bases to trimming and J lost 6 bases; unmatched junction nucleotides: 2. Germline lookup yields CDR1 LGHDT and CDR2 YNNKEL (reference sequence). CDR3 size: 14 residues. Variable domain in full (rest from reference TRBV3-1 and TRBJ2-4): DTAVSQTPKYLVTQMGNDKSIKCEQNLGHDTMYWYKQDSKKFLKIMFSYNNKELIINETVPNRFSPKSPDKAHLNLHINSLELGDSAVYFCASSPGLAGNIQYFGAGTRLSVL.

This clonotype has just a few counts. This chain connects TRBV11-2 to TRBJ2-3, with TRBD2 identical over 9 bases. CDR1 and CDR2 from the germline V gene are SGHAT and FQNNGV. CDR3 length: 15 amino acids. V shed 6 bases, J shed 2 bases, and the junction held 6 bases outside the gene matches. The CDR3: CASSLAGRNTDTQYF. CDR3 bases: TGTGCCAGCAGTCTAGCGGGGAGAAACACAGATACGCAGTATTTT.

As for this clonotype: Sequence at one end of the junction differs from germline and may be a read error. The rearrangement joins TRBV5-6 to TRBJ2-1, with D possibly matching TRBD2 (6 bases). Germline CDR1 SGHDT, CDR2 YYEEEE. This CDR3 region has 16 residues. The DNA of the CDR3 is TGCGCCAGCAGCGCAGCCCGGGACTTCTCCTACAATGAGCAGTTCTTC. Translating it yields CASSAARDFSYNEQFF.

As concerns this clonotype: Germline is not matched at one junction end, which may reflect a read error. The CDR3 spells CAGSRWGRRGSNEQFF. The CDR3 DNA reads TGTGCCGGCAGCCGCTGGGGGCGCAGGGGATCCAATGAGCAGTTCTTC. The rearrangement links TRBV5-6 to TRBJ2-1; a weak D match, TRBD1 (6 bases). The CDR3 is made up of 16 amino acids. Germline V gene sequence: CDR1 SGHDT, CDR2 YYEEEE.

V gene TRBV27 combines with J gene TRBJ2-7; 9 bases are a match to TRBD1. The germline V gene encodes CDR1 MNHEY and CDR2 SMNVEV (reference sequence). CDR3 length: 13 residues. Losses at the gene ends were 7 bases for V and 5 bases for J; bases not matched to a gene: 6. Written as DNA, the CDR3 is TGTGCCAGCAAGCCCCGGGACAGGGACGAGCAGTACTTC. This gives the protein CASKPRDRDEQYF.

The rearrangement joins TRBV15 to TRBJ2-1; 9 bases are shared with TRBD1. The CDR3 consists of 15 residues. Germline CDR1 LNHNV, CDR2 YYDKDF (reference sequence). V lost 0 bases, J lost 7 bases, and 4 bases stayed unmatched. The CDR3 region has the DNA TGTGCCACCAGCAGAGATGGGACAGGGCAAAATGAGCAGTTCTTC. Its translation is CATSRDGTGQNEQFF.

The chain joins TRBV5-1 to TRBJ1-4; no clear D. Trimming left V 4 bases short and J 8 bases short, with 9 bases between. This CDR3 comprises 12 residues. CDR1 and CDR2 (germline): SGHRS, YFSETQ. CDR3: CASSLGKEKLFF. The CDR3 nucleotides read TGCGCCAGCAGCCTGGGGAAAGAAAAACTGTTTTTT.

The chain employs TRBV12-3 or TRBV12-4 and TRBJ1-5; D is perhaps TRBD1 (6 bases). CDR3 length: 12 amino acids. Trimming stripped 8 bases from V and 10 bases from J, with 15 bases between. DNA of the CDR3: TGTGCCAGCTGTAACCCGGGACACCCCCAGCATTTT. Amino acids: CASCNPGHPQHF.